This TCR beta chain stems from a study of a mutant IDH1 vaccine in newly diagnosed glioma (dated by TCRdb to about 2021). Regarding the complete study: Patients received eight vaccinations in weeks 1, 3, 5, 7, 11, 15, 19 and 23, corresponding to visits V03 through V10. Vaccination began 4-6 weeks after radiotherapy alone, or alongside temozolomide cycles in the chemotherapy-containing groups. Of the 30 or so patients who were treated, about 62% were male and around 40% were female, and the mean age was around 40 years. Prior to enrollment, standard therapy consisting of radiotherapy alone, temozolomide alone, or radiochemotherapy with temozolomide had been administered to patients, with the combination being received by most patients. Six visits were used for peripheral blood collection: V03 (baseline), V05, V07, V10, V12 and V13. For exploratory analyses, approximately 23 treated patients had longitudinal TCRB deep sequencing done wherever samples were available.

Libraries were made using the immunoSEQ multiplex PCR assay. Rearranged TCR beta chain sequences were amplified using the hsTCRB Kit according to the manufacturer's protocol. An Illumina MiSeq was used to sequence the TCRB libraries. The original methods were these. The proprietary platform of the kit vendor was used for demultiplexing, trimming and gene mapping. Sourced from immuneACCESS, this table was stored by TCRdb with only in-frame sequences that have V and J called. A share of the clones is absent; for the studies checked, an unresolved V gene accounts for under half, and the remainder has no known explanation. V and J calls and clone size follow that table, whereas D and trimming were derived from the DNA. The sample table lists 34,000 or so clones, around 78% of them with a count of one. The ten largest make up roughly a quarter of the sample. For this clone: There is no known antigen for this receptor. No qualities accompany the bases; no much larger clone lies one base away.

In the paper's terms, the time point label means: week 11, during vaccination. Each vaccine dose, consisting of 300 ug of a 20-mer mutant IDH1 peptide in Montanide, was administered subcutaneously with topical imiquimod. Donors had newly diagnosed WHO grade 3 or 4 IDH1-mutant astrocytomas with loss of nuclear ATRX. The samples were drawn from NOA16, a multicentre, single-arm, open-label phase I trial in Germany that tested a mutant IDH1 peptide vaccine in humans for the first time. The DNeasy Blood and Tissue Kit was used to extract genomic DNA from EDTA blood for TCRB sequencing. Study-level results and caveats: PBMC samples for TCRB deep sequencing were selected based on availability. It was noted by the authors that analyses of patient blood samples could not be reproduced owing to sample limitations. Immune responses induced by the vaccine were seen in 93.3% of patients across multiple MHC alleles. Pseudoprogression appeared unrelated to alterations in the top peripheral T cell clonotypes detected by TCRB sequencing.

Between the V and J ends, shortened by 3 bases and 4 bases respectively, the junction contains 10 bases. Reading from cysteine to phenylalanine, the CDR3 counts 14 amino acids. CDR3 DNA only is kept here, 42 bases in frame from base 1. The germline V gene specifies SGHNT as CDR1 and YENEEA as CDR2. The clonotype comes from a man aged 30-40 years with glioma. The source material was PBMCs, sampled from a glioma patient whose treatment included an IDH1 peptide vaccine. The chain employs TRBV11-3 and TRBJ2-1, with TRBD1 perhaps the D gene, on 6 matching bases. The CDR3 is CASSLGGQYNEQFF. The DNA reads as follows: TGTGCCAGCAGCTTGGGTGGACAGTACAATGAGCAGTTCTTC.